The T cell receptor beta chain under discussion was sequenced for a study of radiotherapy plus CTLA-4 blockade in lung cancer. Study results and limitations: Researchers report tumor-derived TCR clones expanding in blood after radiotherapy plus ipilimumab.

Details on this clone: Its antigen remains unknown.

Measured with immunoSEQ multiplex PCR; TCRdb has only the in-frame clones, and not every one. The data hold about 49,000 clones, with roughly four fifths observed a single time. With ipilimumab providing CTLA-4 blockade, focal radiation was administered to patients who had chemo-refractory metastatic non-small-cell lung cancer. This receptor was taken from a human donor with non-small cell lung cancer who had a complete response to radiotherapy plus ipilimumab. Material: peripheral blood, obtained from a patient treated with radiotherapy plus ipilimumab.

CDR3 residues: CASSLNRPYGYTF. In DNA form, the CDR3 reads TGTGCCAGCAGCTTAAACAGGCCCTATGGCTACACCTTC. The chain couples TRBV7-9 to TRBJ1-2; D is perhaps TRBD1 (5 bases). Deletions cut 2 bases from V and 4 bases from J, with 8 bases between. This CDR3 spans 13 amino acids. Germline V gene lookup returns CDR1 SEHNR and CDR2 FQNEAQ (reference sequence).